This record covers a single TCR beta chain. Its antigen is currently unknown. These data come from a study of tumor and adjacent non-tumor tissue in lung cancer. About the research overall: Aged about 30 to 76 years, patients included nine to eleven men and 4 to 6 women with stage I to III disease.

Study findings and constraints: Higher tumor TCR diversity was associated with shorter survival.

The template was RNA from unsorted bulk tissue. More than 3 cm separated this lung sample from the edge of the tumor. CDR1 and CDR2 (germline): MNHNS, SASEGT. Trimming took off 6 bases at V and 4 bases at J, with 16 bases between the two ends. This CDR3 region has 14 residues. Three rounds of nested PCR, following a modified ARM-PCR protocol, produced the TCRbeta library. TCRdb reprocessed the multiplex PCR reads with MiXCR, giving one entry per CDR3 protein. The sample holds about 90,000 distinct CDR3 sequences, under 80% seen once. This chain connects TRBV6-1 to TRBJ2-7, with D possibly called TRBD1 or TRBD2 (6 bases each). This TCR derives from a woman in her fifties or sixties with non-small cell lung cancer. Sample: distant non-tumor lung tissue. The CDR3 region has the DNA TGTGCCAGCAGCGGTGGCGGGACACTATACGAGCAGTACTTC. It yields the protein CASSGGGTLYEQYF.